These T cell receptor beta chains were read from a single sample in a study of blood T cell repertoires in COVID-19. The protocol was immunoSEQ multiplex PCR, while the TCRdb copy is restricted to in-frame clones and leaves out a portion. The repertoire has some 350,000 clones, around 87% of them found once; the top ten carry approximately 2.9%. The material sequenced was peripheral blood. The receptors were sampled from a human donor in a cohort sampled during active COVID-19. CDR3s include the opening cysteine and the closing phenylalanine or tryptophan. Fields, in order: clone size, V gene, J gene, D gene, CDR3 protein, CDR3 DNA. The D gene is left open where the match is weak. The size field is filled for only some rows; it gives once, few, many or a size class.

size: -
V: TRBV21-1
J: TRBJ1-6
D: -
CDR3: CASSKRFRYQRDSPLHF
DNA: TGTGCCAGCAGCAAAAGATTCAGATACCAGAGGGATTCACCCCTCCACTTT

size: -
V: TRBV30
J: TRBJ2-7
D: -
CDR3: CAWRLSSVYEQYF
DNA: TGTGCCTGGAGGCTCTCTTCGGTCTACGAGCAGTACTTC

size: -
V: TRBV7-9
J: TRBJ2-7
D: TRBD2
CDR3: CASGLAGGDEQYF
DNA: TGTGCCAGCGGCCTAGCGGGAGGCGACGAGCAGTACTTC

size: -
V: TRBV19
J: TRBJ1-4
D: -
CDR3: CASSQGPRRGEKLFF
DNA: TGTGCCAGTAGTCAGGGACCGCGGAGGGGTGAAAAACTGTTTTTT

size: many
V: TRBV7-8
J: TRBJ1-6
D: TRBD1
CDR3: CASSSSPGQGVSPLHF
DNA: TGTGCCAGCAGCTCCTCCCCGGGACAGGGGGTTTCACCCCTCCACTTT

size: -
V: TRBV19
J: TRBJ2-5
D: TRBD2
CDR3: CASSIGAERGGETQYF
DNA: TGTGCCAGTAGTATAGGGGCCGAGCGGGGAGGGGAGACCCAGTACTTC

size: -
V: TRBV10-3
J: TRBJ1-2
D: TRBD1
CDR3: CAISESLGGGYGYTF
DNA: TGTGCCATCAGTGAGTCGTTAGGGGGCGGGTATGGCTACACCTTC

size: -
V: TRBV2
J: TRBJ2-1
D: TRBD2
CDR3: CASSGVTSGSEQFF
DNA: TGTGCCAGCAGTGGAGTGACTAGCGGGAGTGAGCAGTTCTTC

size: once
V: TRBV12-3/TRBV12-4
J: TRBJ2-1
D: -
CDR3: CASSLPNNNEQFF
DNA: TGTGCCAGCAGCCTACCTAATAACAATGAGCAGTTCTTC

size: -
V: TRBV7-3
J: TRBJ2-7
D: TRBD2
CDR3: CASSLIAGDVEQYF
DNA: TGTGCCAGCAGCTTAATAGCGGGAGATGTCGAGCAGTACTTC